The rows below give T cell receptor beta chains drawn from one sample of a study of T-cell reconstitution after alpha-beta-depleted transplantation in children. TCRdb called the PCR reads again in MiXCR, with one record for every CDR3 protein. The sample yields just under 350,000 distinct CDR3 sequences, around 15% seen once. The source was PBMCs, mostly from graft donor cells, collected 360 days after TCRalphabeta/CD19-depleted stem cell transplant. Every receptor here comes from a male patient between 2 and 10 years old who had a stem cell transplant for acute lymphoblastic leukemia, so the T cells may come from the graft donor. Each CDR3 is given with its conserved first and last residue. Each record gives: V gene, D gene, clone size, J gene, CDR3 DNA, CDR3 protein. The D gene is left open where the match is weak. The size of a clone is reported for some rows only, either as once, few or many, or as a class for expanded clones.

TRBV7-2,-,few,TRBJ1-1,TGTGCCAGCAGCTCAGGTGGAGGCAGAACGTATGCTGAAGCTTTCTTT,CASSSGGGRTYAEAFF
TRBV10-2,-,few,TRBJ2-1,TGCGCCAGCCACTCGGGACTTACCTACAATGAGCAGTTCTTC,CASHSGLTYNEQFF
TRBV7-3,TRBD2,-,TRBJ2-3,TGTGCCAGCAGCTTCGGGACTAGCGGCAGCGGGACAGATACGCAGTATTTT,CASSFGTSGSGTDTQYF
TRBV21-1,-,-,TRBJ2-7,TGTGCCAGCCATATAAAGGGCCCGGGACAGCACCCCTACGAGCAGTACTTC,CASHIKGPGQHPYEQYF
TRBV4-1,-,-,TRBJ2-3,TGCGCCAGCAGCCAAGGTGCGAAGGGCACAGATACGCAGTATTTT,CASSQGAKGTDTQYF
TRBV30,-,many,TRBJ2-7,TGTGCCTGGACACTCTGGGACGAGCAGTACTTC,CAWTLWDEQYF
TRBV29-1,-,many,TRBJ2-1,TGCAGCGTTGAAATAGATGAGCAGTTCTTC,CSVEIDEQFF
TRBV12-3/TRBV12-4,-,few,TRBJ2-7,TGTGCCAGCAGTTTATTGGACGGGAGCTCCTACGAGCAGTACTTC,CASSLLDGSSYEQYF
TRBV12-5,-,few,TRBJ2-3,TGTGCTAGTGGTTTGGACCGGCCTAGCACAGATACGCAGTATTTT,CASGLDRPSTDTQYF
TRBV20-1,-,few,TRBJ1-5,TGCAGTGCTAGAGATGGCAGCTATAGCAATCAGCCCCAGCATTTT,CSARDGSYSNQPQHF
TRBV2,-,-,TRBJ2-4,TGTGCCAGCATGAGCCCAGCCAAAAACATTCAGTACTTC,CASMSPAKNIQYF
TRBV29-1,TRBD2,-,TRBJ2-1,TGCAGCGTTACTCCGGGGGGCAATGAGCAGTTCTTC,CSVTPGGNEQFF
TRBV6-2/TRBV6-3,-,-,TRBJ2-5,TGTGCCAGCAGTTACCCGAACGGGGAAGAGACCCAGTACTTC,CASSYPNGEETQYF
TRBV20-1,TRBD1,many,TRBJ1-6,TGCAGTGCTAGTCCGGGACAGGGGACGGGTTCTTCACCCCTCCACTTT,CSASPGQGTGSSPLHF
TRBV28,TRBD1,-,TRBJ2-5,TGTGCCAGCAGTTATCCGGGACAGCAAGAGACCCAGTACTTC,CASSYPGQQETQYF
TRBV12-3/TRBV12-4,TRBD2,-,TRBJ2-1,TGTGCCAGCAGTCCGCGGACTAGCGGAACTGAGCAGTTCTTC,CASSPRTSGTEQFF
TRBV6-5,TRBD2,-,TRBJ2-1,TGTGCCAGCAGTTCCAGCCGTGGCGGGAGGGCCGGGCAGTTCTTC,CASSSSRGGRAGQFF
TRBV4-2,TRBD1,-,TRBJ1-4,TGTGCCAGCAGCCAAATGATTGCCGGGACAGGTGGTGAAAAACTGTTTTTT,CASSQMIAGTGGEKLFF
TRBV12-3/TRBV12-4,-,few,TRBJ2-1,TGTGCCAGCAGTTTTCCCGTCGGGGACCGCTTCTACAATGAGCAGTTCTTC,CASSFPVGDRFYNEQFF
TRBV12-3/TRBV12-4,-,many,TRBJ1-3,TGTGCCAGCCTATCCAGTTCGGGGAGAAACACCATATATTTT,CASLSSSGRNTIYF
TRBV4-1,TRBD1,few,TRBJ1-6,TGCGCCAGCAGCCAAGCCGGGACAGAATTTTTCCCCCTCCACTTT,CASSQAGTEFFPLHF
TRBV24-1,-,many,TRBJ2-1,TGTGCCACCAGTGACAGGGGCGGAACCAATGAGCAGTTCTTC,CATSDRGGTNEQFF
TRBV12-3/TRBV12-4,-,many,TRBJ2-5,TGTGCCAGCAGTTTAGCGCTAGCAGGGGCAGCAGCGGAGACCCAGTACTTC,CASSLALAGAAAETQYF
TRBV4-2,-,-,TRBJ2-5,TGTGCCAGCAGCCAAGCAGTTCGGTCGGGACAAATAGAGACCCAGTACTTC,CASSQAVRSGQIETQYF
TRBV6-1,TRBD2,few,TRBJ2-1,TGTGCCAGCCTTAAAGGGCAGACTAGCGGGAGGGGTAATGAGCAGTTCTTC,CASLKGQTSGRGNEQFF
TRBV4-2,-,many,TRBJ2-7,TGTGCCAGCAGCCTGGAGTCCGGCTCCTACGAGCAGTACTTC,CASSLESGSYEQYF
TRBV16,-,many,TRBJ2-3,TGTGCCAGCAGCCCGACACTCCGGGGTCCAGATACGCAGTATTTT,CASSPTLRGPDTQYF
TRBV29-1,-,-,TRBJ2-1,TGCAGCGTTGACTTTCCGGACGGCAGGCCCATCAATGAGCAGTTCTTC,CSVDFPDGRPINEQFF
TRBV7-2,-,few,TRBJ2-1,TGTGCCAGCAGCGTCACCCCAGTGGGTGAGCAGTTCTTC,CASSVTPVGEQFF
TRBV15,-,few,TRBJ2-3,TGTGCCACCAGCGTGCGGGGACACACAGATACGCAGTATTTT,CATSVRGHTDTQYF
TRBV20-1,TRBD1,-,TRBJ2-1,TGCAGTGCCGCGACAGGGAGTTCCTACAATGAGCAGTTCTTC,CSAATGSSYNEQFF
TRBV29-1,-,few,TRBJ2-3,TGCAGCGTTGAAGAAGGGACAGATACGCAGTATTTT,CSVEEGTDTQYF
TRBV7-9,TRBD2,few,TRBJ2-1,TGTGCCAGCAGCCGCGGGACTAGCCATATGGATGAGCAGTTCTTC,CASSRGTSHMDEQFF
TRBV19,TRBD2,-,TRBJ2-2,TGTGCCAGTAGTAGGCTAGCGGACTCGGTGTGGACCGGGGAGCTGTTTTTT,CASSRLADSVWTGELFF
TRBV4-1,TRBD2,few,TRBJ2-3,TGCGCCAGCAGCCAAGACTCCGGGACTAGCGATACAGATACGCAGTATTTT,CASSQDSGTSDTDTQYF
TRBV7-3,-,many,TRBJ1-1,TGTGCCAGCAGCCAGGGCCCGAACACTGAAGCTTTCTTT,CASSQGPNTEAFF
TRBV27,-,-,TRBJ1-6,TGTGCCAGCAGTTTTCGATTTTCTGGCTTGGGGAATTCACCCCTCCACTTT,CASSFRFSGLGNSPLHF
TRBV12-3/TRBV12-4,TRBD1,many,TRBJ1-5,TGTGCCAGCTCGTTAGGTCTACAGGGGGCTAGGAGCAATCAGCCCCAGCATTTT,CASSLGLQGARSNQPQHF
TRBV30,TRBD1,-,TRBJ2-5,TGTGCCTGGACCCGCGGGACAGGGAGAGAGACCCAGTACTTC,CAWTRGTGRETQYF
TRBV20-1,-,-,TRBJ2-5,TGCAGTGCTAGAGAACGCCCTAGAGAGACCCAGTACTTC,CSARERPRETQYF
TRBV7-2,TRBD1,-,TRBJ1-5,TGTGCCAGCAGCTTAGCAGGGGGCACGCCCCAGCATTTT,CASSLAGGTPQHF
TRBV7-9,-,many,TRBJ2-3,TGTGCCAGCAGCTTAATGGGCAATACGCAGTATTTT,CASSLMGNTQYF
TRBV6-5,-,few,TRBJ2-3,TGTGCCAGCAGTTACAACCGGGACGTAGATACGCAGTATTTT,CASSYNRDVDTQYF
TRBV12-3/TRBV12-4,-,few,TRBJ2-1,TGTGCCAGCAGTTTAGATCCCGGGAGAGAACGGTTCTTC,CASSLDPGRERFF
TRBV7-2,TRBD2,few,TRBJ2-3,TGTGCCAGCAGCTTATTCGGACTAGCGGGAATGGTAGATACGCAGTATTTT,CASSLFGLAGMVDTQYF
TRBV12-3/TRBV12-4,TRBD1,-,TRBJ2-7,TGTGCCAGCACCGCGGACGCCGGGACAGGGCACGAGCAGTACTTC,CASTADAGTGHEQYF
TRBV27,TRBD2,few,TRBJ2-2,TGTGCCAGCAGTTTGAGAGGACTAGCGGGGTCCACCGGGGAGCTGTTTTTT,CASSLRGLAGSTGELFF
TRBV19,-,-,TRBJ2-2,TGTGCCAGTAGATGGACAGCTAACACCGGGGAGCTGTTTTTT,CASRWTANTGELFF
TRBV6-5,-,-,TRBJ1-1,TGTGCCAGCAGGAAGAACGGTGAAGCTTTCTTT,CASRKNGEAFF
TRBV24-1,TRBD1,-,TRBJ2-1,TGTGCCACCGAAACAGGGGGCGCGTCCTACAATGAGCAGTTCTTC,CATETGGASYNEQFF
TRBV28,-,-,TRBJ2-5,TGTGCCAGCAGGGGGCAGGTCGCGACCCAGTACTTC,CASRGQVATQYF